These 28 T cell receptor beta chains came from one sample sequenced in a study of T cells in Graves' hyperthyroidism and ophthalmopathy. RNA transcripts served as the template for amplifying TCR beta CDR3 regions. Researchers ran a first-round RT-PCR on the TCR CDR3 using the HTBI primer set. MiXCR, applied by TCRdb to the multiplex PCR reads, yields one record per CDR3 protein. The repertoire holds fewer than 450,000 distinct CDR3 sequences, less than 20% seen once, with over 35% in the top ten. The sample taken for sequencing was blood. The receptors derive from a man between 18 and 35 years old with Graves' ophthalmopathy.

This clonotype appeared many times. The genes are TRBV6-1 and TRBJ1-5; D is undetermined. The length of the CDR3 is 13 residues. V was cut by 5 bases and J by 9 bases, with 14 bases left in between. The V gene's germline CDR1 is MNHNS and CDR2 SASEGT. CDR3 sequence: CASSPGGKGPQHF. CDR3 nucleotides: TGTGCCAGCAGTCCAGGTGGGAAGGGGCCCCAGCATTTT.

This rearrangement joins TRBV28 to TRBJ2-1, with a tentative D call TRBD1 (6 bases). V was pared by 1 base and J by 16 bases, with 17 bases between. Looked up from germline, CDR1 is MDHEN and CDR2 is SYDVKM. The CDR3 is 13 residues long. The CDR3 DNA reads as TGTGCCAGCAGTTTATTCCGGTGGCAGGGGATATTCTTC. This gives the protein CASSLFRWQGIFF.

This chain joins TRBV5-1 and TRBJ2-1; maybe TRBD1 (6 bases). Germline loops: CDR1 SGHRS, CDR2 YFSETQ. V lost 1 base to trimming and J lost 8 bases, with 16 bases between them. The CDR3 has 15 residues. CDR3: CASSLRTEAGHEQFF. The CDR3 coding sequence is TGCGCCAGCAGCTTGCGGACAGAAGCAGGCCATGAGCAGTTCTTC.

This clonotype was counted ten times or more. The genes are TRBV12-3 or TRBV12-4 and TRBJ1-4; a weak D match, TRBD1 (5 bases). Trimming pared 3 bases from V and 8 bases from J, leaving 13 bases between. This CDR3 region has 14 residues. The CDR3 is CASSLQAPGEKLFF. CDR3 sequence (DNA): TGTGCCAGCAGTTTGCAGGCCCCAGGGGAAAAACTGTTTTTT.

The J gene is TRBJ1-2, the V gene TRBV4-1; 7 bases map to TRBD1. This CDR3 spans 16 amino acids. After removal of 0 bases from V and 6 bases from J, the junction contained 10 bases not matched to a gene. Germline V gene sequence: CDR1 MGHRA, CDR2 YSYEKL. DNA of the CDR3: TGCGCCAGCAGCCAAGAGATAACAGGGGAACCGGATGGCTACACCTTC. Its protein is CASSQEITGEPDGYTF.

This clonotype was counted a few times. CDR3 sequence reads: CATSSGTGFGGYTF. CDR3 DNA sequence: TGTGCCACCAGCAGCGGGACTGGCTTTGGTGGCTACACCTTC. The rearrangement joins TRBV15 to TRBJ1-2, with a possible D match to TRBD1 (5 bases). V was trimmed by 3 bases and J by 7 bases, leaving 15 bases between them. CDR1 is LNHNV and CDR2 is YYDKDF in the germline V gene (reference sequence). CDR3 size: 14 residues.

This clonotype has at least ten counts. The rearrangement links TRBV20-1 to TRBJ2-1, with TRBD2 matching 8 bases. J gave up 0 bases and V 3 bases, and 7 bases lay outside the gene matches. CDR1 is DFQATT and CDR2 is SNEGSKA in the germline V gene (reference sequence). This CDR3 is 16 amino acids long. The CDR3 here is CSARPGGESSYNEQFF. In DNA, the CDR3 is TGCAGTGCTAGGCCCGGGGGGGAAAGCTCCTACAATGAGCAGTTCTTC.

The CDR3 DNA reads as TGTGCCAGCAGTATCGGGACTAGCGGGAGTAGTGAGCAGTTCTTC. Amino acid sequence: CASSIGTSGSSEQFF. The chain is built from TRBV28 and TRBJ2-1; 14 bases line up with TRBD2. The CDR3 extends over 15 amino acids. V dropped 5 bases and J dropped 9; count of bases not matched to a gene: 6. Germline lookup yields CDR1 MDHEN and CDR2 SYDVKM.

This clonotype was counted many times. This chain joins TRBV6-6 and TRBJ1-5; D gene uncertain. The germline V and J ends were trimmed by 0 bases and 0 bases, with 6 bases remaining between them. CDR3 size: 15 residues. The germline CDR1 and CDR2 sequences are MNHNY and SVGAGI (reference sequence). This CDR3 reads CASSYSRNSNQPQHF. The DNA for the CDR3 is TGTGCCAGCAGTTACTCGAGGAATAGCAATCAGCCCCAGCATTTT.

This sequence joins TRBV10-3 and TRBJ2-3; 12 positions match TRBD2. This CDR3 contains 16 residues. V lost 7 bases to trimming and J lost 0 bases; unmatched junction nucleotides: 5. The germline V gene has CDR1 ENHRY and CDR2 SYGVKD. DNA of the CDR3: TGTGCCATCAATCCGGGACTAGCGGGCAGCACAGATACGCAGTATTTT. It is translated as CAINPGLAGSTDTQYF.

This clonotype was observed many times. This rearrangement joins TRBV7-9 to TRBJ2-3; a weak D match, TRBD2 (5 bases). Germline CDR1 SEHNR, CDR2 FQNEAQ (reference sequence). V lost 2 bases and J 5 bases, leaving 8 bases between the germline ends. The CDR3 runs 13 residues. For the CDR3, the DNA is TGTGCCAGCAGCTTAAGCCGGGAAGATACGCAGTATTTT. Translating gives CASSLSREDTQYF.

This clonotype is a singleton in its sample. The chain combines TRBV5-4 with TRBJ2-3; 9 bases are a match to TRBD2. The CDR3 consists of 17 residues. CDR1 is SGHNT, CDR2 YYREEE, per germline (reference sequence). V was pared by 2 bases and J by 4 bases, with 11 bases of the junction left unmatched. In nucleotides, the CDR3 is TGTGCCAGCAGCTTCGGTATCGCTAGCGGGGACCCAGATACGCAGTATTTT. Residues: CASSFGIASGDPDTQYF.

The rearrangement joins TRBV5-5 to TRBJ2-2; TRBD1 agrees at 7 bases. Per germline, CDR1 SGHKS and CDR2 YYEKEE (reference sequence). This CDR3 has 15 residues. V trimming: 5 bases; J trimming: 6 bases; junction bases outside the gene matches: 10. CDR3 region: CASRRTGESAGELFF. For the CDR3, the DNA is TGTGCCAGCAGGAGGACAGGCGAGAGTGCCGGGGAGCTGTTTTTT.

The V call is TRBV20-1, the J call TRBJ1-5; possible D gene TRBD1, 6 bases. The CDR3 length is 14 residues. With 3 bases removed from V and 5 bases from J, the gap between germline ends came to 14 bases. The germline V gene encodes CDR1 DFQATT and CDR2 SNEGSKA (reference sequence). The CDR3: CSARPLRGDQPQHF. The CDR3 DNA is TGCAGTGCTAGGCCCCTCAGGGGCGATCAGCCCCAGCATTTT.

This clonotype was seen at least ten times. V usage is TRBV9 and J usage is TRBJ2-5; 7 positions agree with TRBD2. Germline V CDR1 and CDR2: SGDLS, YYNGEE. The J segment lost 3 bases and the V segment lost 0 bases, leaving 2 bases of the junction unmatched. The CDR3 sequence is 14 residues long. The CDR3 DNA reads as TGTGCCAGCAGCGTAGCGGGGGGAGAAGAGACCCAGTACTTC. Translation: CASSVAGGEETQYF.

This clonotype has only a few counts. A much larger clone differs by one base, so this may be a read error. The chain is built from TRBV27 and TRBJ2-7; 7 nucleotides agree with TRBD1. The germline V gene has CDR1 MNHEY and CDR2 SMNVEV (reference sequence). V lost 2 bases and J lost 5; bases outside the gene matches: 6. The length of the CDR3 is 14 residues. The CDR3 here is CASSLRDSPNEQYF. Written as DNA, the CDR3 is TGTGCCAGCAGTTTACGGGACAGTCCTAACGAGCAGTACTTC.

This clonotype was recorded many times. This chain joins TRBV6-2 or TRBV6-3 and TRBJ2-3, with 7 bases fitting TRBD2. The CDR3 extends over 15 amino acids. V was clipped by 6 bases and J by 6 bases; unmatched bases: 12. CDR1 is MNHEY, CDR2 SVGEGT, per germline. The CDR3: CASSPRGGGVDTQYF. Written as DNA, the CDR3 is TGTGCCAGCAGCCCGCGTGGCGGGGGAGTGGATACGCAGTATTTT.

This clonotype showed up many times. The V call is TRBV3-1, the J call TRBJ2-7; no definite D call. V was cut by 0 bases and J by 3 bases, with 6 bases left in between. The CDR3 has 13 residues. CDR1 LGHDT and CDR2 YNNKEL come from the germline V gene (reference sequence). For the CDR3, the DNA is TGTGCCAGCAGCCAAGAAAGGAGCTACGAGCAGTACTTC. Its protein product is CASSQERSYEQYF.

Written as DNA, the CDR3 is TGTGCCAGCAGCTTAACCGACTATGAGCAGTTCTTC. This translates into CASSLTDYEQFF. The gene calls are TRBV7-9 and TRBJ2-1; D remains unclear. Trimming shortened V by 2 bases and J by 8 bases, and 7 bases separated the two germline ends. The germline CDR1 and CDR2 sequences are SEHNR and FQNEAQ (reference sequence). The CDR3 consists of 12 residues.

This clonotype was observed a handful of times. The rearrangement joins TRBV14 to TRBJ2-1; D is uncertain. V lost 1 base to trimming and J lost 6 bases, with 4 bases between them. Per the germline V gene, CDR1 is SGHDN and CDR2 is FVKESK. The CDR3 has 12 residues. CDR3 in amino acids: CASSQVANEQFF. Here the CDR3 DNA reads TGTGCCAGCAGCCAAGTGGCCAATGAGCAGTTCTTC.

The chain recombines TRBV3-1 with TRBJ1-3; maybe TRBD1 (6 bases). Germline assignment: CDR1 LGHDT and CDR2 YNNKEL (reference sequence). The CDR3 is made up of 16 amino acids. V was cut by 3 bases and J by 1 base, with 13 bases left in between. CDR3 sequence reads: CASSHGGGHSGNTIYF. CDR3 bases: TGTGCCAGCAGCCATGGGGGGGGCCATTCTGGAAACACCATATATTTT. Using reference TRBV3-1 and TRBJ1-3 for the parts outside the CDR3, the full variable domain is DTAVSQTPKYLVTQMGNDKSIKCEQNLGHDTMYWYKQDSKKFLKIMFSYNNKELIINETVPNRFSPKSPDKAHLNLHINSLELGDSAVYFCASSHGGGHSGNTIYFGEGSWLTVV.

In its sample, this clonotype was seen many times. The DNA of the CDR3 is TGTGCCAGCCATCCCGGGTACACTGAAGCTTTCTTT. Its translation: CASHPGYTEAFF. The chain recombines TRBV28 with TRBJ1-1; D remains ambiguous. CDR1 and CDR2 (germline): MDHEN, SYDVKM. Deletions cut 8 bases from V and 3 bases from J, with 10 bases between. The length of the CDR3 is 12 residues.

The chain recombines TRBV10-2 with TRBJ2-1, with D perhaps TRBD2 (5 bases). Germline V CDR1 and CDR2: WSHSY, SAAADI. With 8 bases removed from V and 5 bases from J, the gap between germline ends came to 13 bases. This CDR3 is 13 amino acids long. The CDR3 here is CASELGNHNEQFF. DNA of the CDR3: TGCGCCAGCGAACTAGGGAACCACAATGAGCAGTTCTTC.

This chain uses TRBV28 with TRBJ1-1, with 7 bases that match TRBD1. This CDR3 has 17 amino acids. The ends lost 7 bases at V and 0 bases at J; junction bases unmatched: 14. The germline CDR1 and CDR2 sequences are MDHEN and SYDVKM. The CDR3 coding sequence is TGTGCCAGCACGGGGGGGACAGAAGTATTTATGAACACTGAAGCTTTCTTT. Its protein product is CASTGGTEVFMNTEAFF.

The table lists this clonotype with many counts. The CDR3 loop is CSARGSRGANTEAFF. CDR3 nucleotides: TGCAGTGCTAGAGGGTCCAGGGGGGCGAACACTGAAGCTTTCTTT. V gene TRBV20-1 combines with J gene TRBJ1-1, with 7 bases fitting TRBD1. Germline CDR1 reads DFQATT; CDR2 reads SNEGSKA (reference sequence). The V segment lost 1 base and the J segment 1 base; nucleotides outside the gene matches: 6. The CDR3 is 15 residues long.

This clonotype was counted at least ten times. V gene TRBV5-1 combines with J gene TRBJ1-3, with 7 bases that match TRBD1. Germline-derived CDR1 and CDR2 are SGHRS and YFSETQ. V lost 4 bases to trimming and J lost 2 bases; unmatched junction nucleotides: 3. This CDR3 contains 14 residues. In DNA form, the CDR3 reads TGCGCCAGCAGCGGGGGGACAGCTGGAAACACCATATATTTT. This translates into CASSGGTAGNTIYF.

This clonotype was detected many times. The chain recombines TRBV7-3 with TRBJ1-1, with a tentative D call TRBD1 (6 bases). Germline V CDR1 and CDR2: SGHTA, FQGTGA. The length of the CDR3 is 13 residues. The ends were cut back, 0 bases at V and 10 bases at J, with 12 bases in the middle. DNA for the CDR3: TGTGCCAGCAGCTTAACGAGGGACAACGTAGCTTTCTTT. Protein sequence: CASSLTRDNVAFF. Combining the CDR3 with reference TRBV7-3 and TRBJ1-1 gives the whole variable domain GAGVSQTPSNKVTEKGKYVELRCDPISGHTALYWYRQSLGQGPEFLIYFQGTGAADDSGLPNDRFFAVRPEGSVSTLKIQRTERGDSAVYLCASSLTRDNVAFFGQGTRLTVV.

CDR3 sequence reads: CASSYRITEAFF. CDR3 nucleotides: TGTGCCAGCAGTTATAGAATCACTGAAGCTTTCTTT. The chain has TRBV6-5 and TRBJ1-1, with D unclear. The V end lost 3 bases, the J end lost 4 bases, and 6 bases lay between the germline ends. The CDR3 has 12 amino acids. Germline V gene data show CDR1 as MNHEY and CDR2 as SVGAGI.